This T cell receptor beta chain was observed in a study of T-cell memory formation after mild COVID-19. Study information: Clusters of TCRs were largely donor specific.

Libraries for TCRalpha and TCRbeta carried sample barcodes and unique molecular identifiers via 5'RACE. TCRdb reanalysed the 5' RACE reads using MiXCR and keeps one entry per CDR3 protein. This table holds some 160,000 distinct CDR3 sequences, roughly 28% found once. CDR1 and CDR2 from the germline V gene are SQVTM and ANQGSEA. This CDR3 spans 15 amino acids. V dropped 4 bases and J dropped 7; count of bases not matched to a gene: 9. This clonotype has more than one count but fewer than ten. Antigen: not known. Findings of the study overall: Mostly located in CM and EM were contracting CD4+ clones, with contracting CD8+ clones located in EMRA. Cross-reactive memory apparently joined, as some responding clones appeared in pre-infection memory.

The clonotype originates from an adult woman who had mild COVID-19 (a few samples of this study predate the infection). Cell type and time point are not known. Specimen: PBMCs or a T cell subset sorted from them (not recorded which). V and J are TRBV29-1 and TRBJ2-2, with TRBD1 identical over 10 bases. CDR3 sequence reads: CSVGAGTGVVGELFF. The CDR3 DNA sequence: TGCAGCGTTGGGGCCGGGACAGGGGTGGTCGGGGAGCTGTTTTTT.